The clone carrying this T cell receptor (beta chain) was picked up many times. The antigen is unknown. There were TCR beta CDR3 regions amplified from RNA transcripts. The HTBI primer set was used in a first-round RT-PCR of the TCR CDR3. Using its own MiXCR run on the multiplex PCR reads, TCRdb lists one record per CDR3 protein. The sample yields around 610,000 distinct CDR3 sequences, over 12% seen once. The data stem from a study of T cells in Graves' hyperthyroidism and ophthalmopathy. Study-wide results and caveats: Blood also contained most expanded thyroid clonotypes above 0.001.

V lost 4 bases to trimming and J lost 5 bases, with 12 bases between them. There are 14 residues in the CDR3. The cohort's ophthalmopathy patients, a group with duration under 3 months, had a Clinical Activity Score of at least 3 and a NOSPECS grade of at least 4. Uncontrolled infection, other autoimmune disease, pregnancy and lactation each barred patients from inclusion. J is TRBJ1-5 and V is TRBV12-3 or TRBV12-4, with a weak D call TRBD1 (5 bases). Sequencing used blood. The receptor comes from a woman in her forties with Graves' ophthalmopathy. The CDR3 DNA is TGTGCCAGCAGTTCGACCCTGGGGGATCAGCCCCAGCATTTT. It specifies CASSSTLGDQPQHF.